These 24 T cell receptor beta chains share one sample of origin, sequenced in a study of T cell clonality in common variable immunodeficiency. General study points: Reportedly, TCR beta sequences from common variable immunodeficiency showed fewer deletions and N-nucleotide insertions.

The antigens of these receptors remain unknown. The protocol was immunoSEQ multiplex PCR, while the TCRdb copy is restricted to in-frame clones and leaves out a portion. The sample yields approximately 29,000 clones, without any singletons. The sequencing input was peripheral blood mononuclear cells. These receptors were obtained from a human donor with common variable immunodeficiency.

This clone was counted between two and nine times. The observed sequence ends 3 residues before the CDR3 terminus, with the missing tail filled in from the germline J gene. The chain carries TRBV6-1 and TRBJ1-1; a possible D gene is TRBD1 (6 bases). CDR1 and CDR2 from the germline V gene are MNHNS and SASEGT. CDR3 length: 11 amino acids. Partial CDR3 DNA: TGTGCCAGCAGTGCGGACAGACTA. Its protein product is CASSADRL. The CDR3 reads in full as CASSADRLAFF.

This clone was counted only a few times. Read sequence stops 3 residues before the CDR3 end, and the germline J gene provides the missing end. The rearrangement links TRBV19 to TRBJ1-1; D is ambiguous. V lost 5 bases to trimming and J lost 1 base, with 14 bases between them. CDR1 is LNHDA, CDR2 SQIVND, per germline (reference sequence). The CDR3 loop spans 15 amino acids. CDR3: CASSPDSRGNTEAFF. Incomplete CDR3 DNA: TGTGCCAGTAGTCCGGATTCCCGGGGGAACACTGAA. Full variable domain (remainder filled in from reference TRBV19 and TRBJ1-1): DGGITQSPKYLFRKEGQNVTLSCEQNLNHDAMYWYRQDPGQGLRLIYYSQIVNDFQKGDIAEGYSVSREKKESFPLTVTSAQKNPTAFYLCASSPDSRGNTEAFFGQGTRLTVV.

Of note for this clone: From the germline J gene comes the end of the CDR3, since the read stops 3 residues before it. This chain joins TRBV7-9 and TRBJ1-6; 9 nucleotides line up with TRBD1. J gave up 5 bases and V 1 base, and 0 bases lay outside the gene matches. CDR1 is SEHNR, CDR2 FQNEAQ, per germline (reference sequence). This CDR3 has 15 amino acids. The sequenced CDR3 bases are TGTGCCAGCAGCTTAGGGGACAGGGATAATTCACCC. It encodes CASSLGDRDNSP. The whole CDR3 is CASSLGDRDNSPLHF.

Concerning this clone itself: The read is 3 residues too short to cover the CDR3 end, so that end is filled in from the germline J gene. This chain connects TRBV7-6 to TRBJ2-5; 7 bases match TRBD1. There are 16 residues in the CDR3. Trimming cost V 5 bases and J 4 bases; bases outside gene matches: 13. Germline V gene data show CDR1 as SGHVS and CDR2 as FNYEAQ. CDR3 DNA (partial): TGTGCCAGCAGCCCCGTGCCGGGACAGCGAGGAGAGACC. It specifies CASSPVPGQRGET. The complete CDR3 sequence is CASSPVPGQRGETQYF.

This clone was seen a handful of times. The read halts 3 residues ahead of the CDR3 end, with the missing end drawn from the germline J gene. The chain has TRBV2 and TRBJ1-5; D not certain. The germline V gene has CDR1 SNHLY and CDR2 FYNNEI. The CDR3 extends over 15 amino acids. Between the trimmed V and J ends, which lost 8 bases and 0 bases, there was a span of 14 bases. The CDR3 is CASGKDIYSNQPQHF. The sequenced part of the CDR3 DNA is TGTGCCAGCGGCAAAGACATCTATAGCAATCAGCCC.

This clone has ten or more counts. The read stops 3 residues short of the end of the CDR3; the missing end is completed from the germline J gene. This chain connects TRBV30 to TRBJ2-6, with 9 bases that match TRBD1. CDR1 is GTSNPN and CDR2 is SVGIG in the germline V gene (reference sequence). The CDR3 consists of 18 residues. Trimming cost V 0 bases and J 0 bases; bases outside gene matches: 6. The CDR3 reads CAWSVQGAEGSGANVLTF. The covered CDR3 bases are TGTGCCTGGAGTGTACAGGGGGCGGAAGGCTCTGGGGCCAACGTC.

Of note for this clone: The DNA ends 3 residues before the CDR3 does, and the rest of the CDR3 is filled in from the germline J gene. This chain links TRBV30 with TRBJ2-5; 8 bases line up with TRBD1. CDR1 and CDR2 from the germline V gene are GTSNPN and SVGIG (reference sequence). V lost 7 bases to trimming and J lost 3 bases; unmatched junction nucleotides: 7. This CDR3 has 13 amino acids. CDR3 DNA (partial): TGTGCCTTAGGACAGGGTGGAGAAGAGACC. The encoded protein is CALGQGGEET. The entire CDR3 protein reads CALGQGGEETQYF.

This clone was seen repeatedly, ten times or more. The sequence runs out 3 residues before the end of the CDR3; the remainder is reconstructed from the germline J gene. V and J are TRBV29-1 and TRBJ1-5, with D uncertain. Deletions cut 6 bases from V and 2 bases from J, with 8 bases between. CDR3 length: 12 amino acids. Germline V gene sequence: CDR1 SQVTM, CDR2 ANQGSEA. The sequenced CDR3 bases are TGCAGCGTGCGGTCGGGCAATCAGCCC. Amino acids: CSVRSGNQP. The whole CDR3 sequence reads CSVRSGNQPQHF.

The sequenced part of the CDR3 DNA is TGTGCCAGCAGCTCAACTCTAGCGGTCTCCTACAATGAG. Its translation: CASSSTLAVSYNE. The CDR3 in full is CASSSTLAVSYNEQFF. The V and J genes are TRBV7-8 and TRBJ2-1, with TRBD2 matching over 7 bases. The sequenced fragment ends 3 residues before the CDR3 boundary, so the rest is inferred from the germline J gene. Trimming took 4 bases from V and 0 from J; bases not matched to a gene: 6. Per germline, CDR1 SGHVS and CDR2 FQNEAQ. The CDR3 loop spans 16 amino acids.

This clone was counted only a few times. The missing CDR3 end, 3 residues past where the read stops, is filled in from the germline J gene. The chain has TRBV19 and TRBJ2-3; D might be TRBD2 (7 bases). V lost 3 bases and J 1 base, leaving 17 bases between the germline ends. In germline, CDR1 is LNHDA, CDR2 SQIVND (reference sequence). The CDR3 is made up of 17 amino acids. The sequenced CDR3 bases are TGTGCCAGTAGTATGGGGGTAGGGGGGGCGGGCACAGATACG. Protein: CASSMGVGGAGTDT. The CDR3 as a whole reads CASSMGVGGAGTDTQYF.

CDR3 DNA, as far as it was read: TGTGCCAGCAGCTTAGATTCAGGGATGAGTTCACCC. It encodes CASSLDSGMSSP. The full CDR3 reads CASSLDSGMSSPLHF. The gene calls are TRBV7-6 and TRBJ1-6; D is perhaps TRBD1 (5 bases). The CDR3 end lies 3 residues beyond the end of the read and is filled in from the germline J gene. The germline gives CDR1 SGHVS, CDR2 FNYEAQ. The CDR3 loop spans 15 amino acids. V was clipped by 1 base and J by 9 bases, with 13 bases between them. The entire variable domain, with the rest obtained from reference TRBV7-6 and TRBJ1-6, is as follows: GAGVSQSPRYKVTKRGQDVALRCDPISGHVSLYWYRQALGQGPEFLTYFNYEAQQDKSGLPNDRFSAERPEGSISTLTIQRTEQRDSAMYRCASSLDSGMSSPLHFGNGTRLTVT.

This clone has a handful of counts. With the read ending 3 residues before the CDR3 end, the germline J gene is used to fill in that end. Other DNA sequences from this sample encode an identical CDR3 as well. The gene calls are TRBV18 and TRBJ2-3, with 8 bases that match TRBD2. This CDR3 contains 18 residues. In germline, CDR1 is KGHSH, CDR2 LQKENI. The ends lost 5 bases at V and 0 bases at J; junction bases unmatched: 13. CDR3 bases read: TGTGCCAGCTCAACCCTCGGGAATCCTAGCGGGAGCACAGATACG. Amino acids: CASSTLGNPSGSTDT. The full-length CDR3 reads as CASSTLGNPSGSTDTQYF.

As for this clone: Read coverage stops 3 residues before the CDR3 terminus; the germline J gene supplies the remainder. The rearrangement joins TRBV7-8 to TRBJ2-2, with TRBD2 matching over 10 bases. Trimming took 6 bases from V and 5 from J; bases not matched to a gene: 6. CDR1 and CDR2 from the germline V gene are SGHVS and FQNEAQ. The CDR3 runs to 15 residues. CDR3: CASSSSGGGTGELFF. The CDR3 bases that were read are TGTGCCAGCAGTTCTAGCGGGGGAGGGACCGGGGAG.

This clone has just a few counts. The read falls 3 residues short of the CDR3 end, and the missing part is taken from the germline J gene. The chain couples TRBV7-3 to TRBJ1-1, with 8 bases matching TRBD1. The V and J ends lost 3 bases and 0 bases, in that order; junction bases with no gene match: 6. This CDR3 comprises 16 residues. CDR1 is SGHTA, CDR2 FQGTGA, per germline. Partial CDR3 DNA: TGTGCCAGCAGCTTCCCCGGGACAGGCATGAACACTGAA. This sequence encodes CASSFPGTGMNTE. The entire CDR3 protein is CASSFPGTGMNTEAFF.

By proportion, this clone is medium-sized. Read coverage stops 3 residues before the CDR3 terminus; the germline J gene supplies the remainder. This chain uses TRBV10-1 with TRBJ1-2; tentative D call: TRBD1 (5 bases). The V gene lost 2 bases and the J gene lost 2 bases, with 6 bases spanning the gap. Per germline, CDR1 WNHNN and CDR2 SYGVQD (reference sequence). This CDR3 contains 13 residues. The DNA read from the CDR3 is TGCGCCAGCAGTGAGGGACAAAACTATGGC. Protein product: CASSEGQNYG. The full CDR3 protein reads CASSEGQNYGYTF.

In regard to this clone: From the germline J gene comes the end of the CDR3, since the read stops 3 residues before it. V usage is TRBV19 and J usage is TRBJ2-7; D gene unclear. This CDR3 region has 15 residues. Trimming took off 3 bases at V and 3 bases at J, with 15 bases between the two ends. CDR1 LNHDA and CDR2 SQIVND come from the germline V gene (reference sequence). The sequenced part of the CDR3 DNA is TGTGCCAGTAGTATGACTCCCCCACTCAGCTACGAG. Protein product: CASSMTPPLSYE. The entire CDR3 sequence reads CASSMTPPLSYEQYF. Supplemented by reference TRBV19 and TRBJ2-7, the full variable domain reads DGGITQSPKYLFRKEGQNVTLSCEQNLNHDAMYWYRQDPGQGLRLIYYSQIVNDFQKGDIAEGYSVSREKKESFPLTVTSAQKNPTAFYLCASSMTPPLSYEQYFGPGTRLTVT.

This clone has ten or more counts. The CDR3 extends 3 residues past the end of the read, so its final part is completed from the germline J gene. V usage is TRBV7-9 and J usage is TRBJ1-1, with D hard to call. The CDR3 consists of 13 residues. The germline V and J ends were trimmed by 7 bases and 2 bases, with 11 bases remaining between them. The germline V gene has CDR1 SEHNR and CDR2 FQNEAQ (reference sequence). The sequenced CDR3 bases are TGTGCCAGCACGGTTGGGCCTAACACTGAA. It translates to CASTVGPNTE. The whole CDR3 sequence is CASTVGPNTEAFF.

The CDR3 bases that were read are TGTGCCAGCAGCTCGCATCCCGGGTTAGAGACC. It is translated as CASSSHPGLET. The complete CDR3 sequence is CASSSHPGLETQYF. J is TRBJ2-5 and V is TRBV7-6; D is unresolved. The read stops 3 residues short of the end of the CDR3; the missing end is completed from the germline J gene. The germline V and J ends were trimmed by 4 bases and 4 bases, with 13 bases remaining between them. Germline CDR1 reads SGHVS; CDR2 reads FNYEAQ. The CDR3 runs 14 residues.

This clone was observed a handful of times. The read comes to an end 3 residues before the CDR3 does, leaving the germline J gene to fill in the end. The chain links TRBV7-2 to TRBJ1-5, with D perhaps TRBD1 (6 bases). Germline V gene sequence: CDR1 SGHTA, CDR2 FQGNSA. V was shortened by 5 bases and J by 6 bases, with 11 bases between the two germline ends. The CDR3 runs 13 residues. The CDR3 bases that were read are TGTGCCAGCAGCCAGGGGTTGAGTCAGCCC. It translates to CASSQGLSQP. The full CDR3 protein reads CASSQGLSQPQHF. The full variable domain, completed using reference TRBV7-2 and TRBJ1-5, is GAGVSQSPSNKVTEKGKDVELRCDPISGHTALYWYRQSLGQGLEFLIYFQGNSAPDKSGLPSDRFSAERTGGSVSTLTIQRTQQEDSAVYLCASSQGLSQPQHFGDGTRLSIL.

This clone was seen more than once but under ten times. With the read ending 3 residues before the CDR3 end, the germline J gene is used to fill in that end. The chain joins TRBV11-2 to TRBJ2-7, with TRBD1 matching over 12 bases. Germline trimming cut 10 bases from V and 4 bases from J; bases unmatched to any gene: 8. Germline CDR1 is SGHAT and CDR2 is FQNNGV. CDR3 length: 14 residues. CDR3 bases read: TGTGCCACGCAACGGGGACAGGGGGCGTACGAG. This encodes CATQRGQGAYE. The whole CDR3 region reads CATQRGQGAYEQYF. Looking up the rest from reference TRBV11-2 and TRBJ2-7 gives the full variable domain: EAGVAQSPRYKIIEKRQSVAFWCNPISGHATLYWYQQILGQGPKLLIQFQNNGVVDDSQLPKDRFSAERLKGVDSTLKIQPAKLEDSAVYLCATQRGQGAYEQYFGPGTRLTVT.

This clone has just a few counts. The DNA ends 3 residues before the CDR3 does, and the rest of the CDR3 is filled in from the germline J gene. This chain links TRBV7-3 with TRBJ2-3, with D possibly TRBD2 on 6 matching bases. Germline CDR1 is SGHTA and CDR2 is FQGTGA. Deletions cut 4 bases from V and 4 bases from J, with 15 bases between. The CDR3 consists of 15 residues. The CDR3: CASSSMGGWADTQYF. The sequenced part of the CDR3 DNA is TGTGCCAGCAGCTCGATGGGGGGATGGGCAGATACG.

Many counts were recorded for this clone. From the germline J gene comes the end of the CDR3, since the read stops 3 residues before it. V and J are TRBV4-2 and TRBJ1-1, with D possibly being TRBD1 (5 bases). CDR1 and CDR2 (germline): LGHNA, YNFKEQ. V lost 0 bases and J lost 5, with 10 bases in between. This CDR3 is 14 amino acids long. The DNA read from the CDR3 is TGTGCCAGCAGCCAAGATTCGGGGGTGACTGAA. Its translation: CASSQDSGVTE. The full CDR3 sequence reads CASSQDSGVTEAFF.

In this sample, this clone turned up a few times. The missing CDR3 end, 3 residues past where the read stops, is filled in from the germline J gene. J is TRBJ2-7 and V is TRBV2, with D perhaps matching TRBD1 (5 bases). The V end lost 6 bases, the J end lost 4 bases, and 19 bases lay between the germline ends. Germline lookup yields CDR1 SNHLY and CDR2 FYNNEI. CDR3 length equals 15 residues. The sequenced CDR3 bases are TGTGCCAGCAGGGGGCCAGTATGGGGTTCGTACGAG. The encoded protein is CASRGPVWGSYE. The whole CDR3 is CASRGPVWGSYEQYF.

In this sample, this clone turned up a few times. The read ends 3 residues before the CDR3 terminus; that terminus is restored from the germline J gene. This chain links TRBV7-9 with TRBJ2-7; possibly TRBD2 for D (5 bases). CDR1 SEHNR and CDR2 FQNEAQ come from the germline V gene (reference sequence). CDR3 length: 14 amino acids. V lost 3 bases to trimming and J lost 3 bases, with 12 bases between them. CDR3 DNA, as far as it was read: TGTGCCAGCAGCTTGTCTAGCCGAAACTACGAG. Protein product: CASSLSSRNYE. The whole CDR3 region reads CASSLSSRNYEQYF.